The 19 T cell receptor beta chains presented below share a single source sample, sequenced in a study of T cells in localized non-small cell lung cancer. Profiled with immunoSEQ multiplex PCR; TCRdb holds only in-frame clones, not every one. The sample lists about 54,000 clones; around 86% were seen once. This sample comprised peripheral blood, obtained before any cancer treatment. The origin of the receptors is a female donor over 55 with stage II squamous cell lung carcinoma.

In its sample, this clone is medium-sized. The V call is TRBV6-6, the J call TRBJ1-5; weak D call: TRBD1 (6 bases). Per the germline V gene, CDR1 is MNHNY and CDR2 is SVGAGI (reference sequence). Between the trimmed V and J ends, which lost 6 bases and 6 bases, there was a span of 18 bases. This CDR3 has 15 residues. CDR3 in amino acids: CASSLTGGGSQPQHF. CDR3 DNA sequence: TGTGCCAGCAGCCTCACCGGAGGGGGGAGTCAGCCCCAGCATTTT.

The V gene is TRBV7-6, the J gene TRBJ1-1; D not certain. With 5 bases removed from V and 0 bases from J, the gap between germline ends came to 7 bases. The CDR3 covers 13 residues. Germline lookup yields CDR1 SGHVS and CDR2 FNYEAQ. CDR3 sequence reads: CASSPQLNTEAFF. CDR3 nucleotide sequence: TGTGCCAGCAGCCCCCAGCTGAACACTGAAGCTTTCTTT.

This CDR3 reads CASSPRPPGQGNGYTF. In nucleotides, the CDR3 is TGTGCCAGCTCACCTCGCCCCCCCGGACAGGGGAATGGCTACACCTTC. The chain carries TRBV18 and TRBJ1-2; 9 bases are shared with TRBD1. Germline loops: CDR1 KGHSH, CDR2 LQKENI. The V and J ends lost 3 bases and 6 bases, in that order; junction bases with no gene match: 11. This CDR3 has 16 amino acids. Full variable domain (remainder filled in from reference TRBV18 and TRBJ1-2): NAGVMQNPRHLVRRRGQEARLRCSPMKGHSHVYWYRQLPEEGLKFMVYLQKENIIDESGMPKERFSAEFPKEGPSILRIQQVVRGDSAAYFCASSPRPPGQGNGYTFGSGTRLTVV.

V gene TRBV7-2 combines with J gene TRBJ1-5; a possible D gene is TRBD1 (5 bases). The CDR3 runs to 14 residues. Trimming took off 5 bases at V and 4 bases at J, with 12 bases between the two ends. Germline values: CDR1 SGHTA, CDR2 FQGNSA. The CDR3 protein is CASSQWGGNQPQHF. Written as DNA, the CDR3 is TGTGCCAGCAGCCAATGGGGGGGGAATCAGCCCCAGCATTTT.

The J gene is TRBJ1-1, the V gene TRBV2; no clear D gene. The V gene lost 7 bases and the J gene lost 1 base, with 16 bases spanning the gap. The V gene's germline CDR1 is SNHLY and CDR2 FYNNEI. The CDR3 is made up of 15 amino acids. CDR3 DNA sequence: TGTGCCAGCACCGAAACGGCAGGACCGAACACTGAAGCTTTCTTT. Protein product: CASTETAGPNTEAFF.

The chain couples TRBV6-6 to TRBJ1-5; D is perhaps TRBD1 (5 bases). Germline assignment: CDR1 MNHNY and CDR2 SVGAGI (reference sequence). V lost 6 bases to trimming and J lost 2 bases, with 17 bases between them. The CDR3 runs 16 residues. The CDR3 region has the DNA TGTGCCAGCAGAGGTCAGGGTGTCTTCGGCAATCAGCCCCAGCATTTT. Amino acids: CASRGQGVFGNQPQHF.

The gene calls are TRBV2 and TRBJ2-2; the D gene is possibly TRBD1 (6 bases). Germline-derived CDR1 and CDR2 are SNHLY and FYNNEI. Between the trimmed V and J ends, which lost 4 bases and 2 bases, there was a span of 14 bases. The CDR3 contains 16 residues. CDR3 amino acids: CASSGEGTLNTGELFF. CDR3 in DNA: TGTGCCAGCAGTGGGGAAGGGACACTTAACACCGGGGAGCTGTTTTTT.

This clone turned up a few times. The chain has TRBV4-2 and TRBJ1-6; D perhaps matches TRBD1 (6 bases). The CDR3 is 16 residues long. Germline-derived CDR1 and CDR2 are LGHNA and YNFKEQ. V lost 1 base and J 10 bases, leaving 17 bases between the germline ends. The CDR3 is CASSQGGQAEPSPLHF. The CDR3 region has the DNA TGTGCCAGCAGCCAAGGGGGACAAGCGGAACCGTCACCCCTCCACTTT.

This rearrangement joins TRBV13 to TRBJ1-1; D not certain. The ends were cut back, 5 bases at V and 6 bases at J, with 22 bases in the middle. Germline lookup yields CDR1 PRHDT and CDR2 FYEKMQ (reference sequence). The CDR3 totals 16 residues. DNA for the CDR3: TGTGCCAGCAGCGCGTCGCGGCAGGCATGGTTTTCTGAAGCTTTCTTT. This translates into CASSASRQAWFSEAFF.

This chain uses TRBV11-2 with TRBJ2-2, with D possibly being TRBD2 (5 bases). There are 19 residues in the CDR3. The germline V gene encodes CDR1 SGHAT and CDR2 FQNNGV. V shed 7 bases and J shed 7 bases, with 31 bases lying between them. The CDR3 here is CASIPFPPTKQTSYGELFF. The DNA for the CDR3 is TGTGCCAGCATCCCGTTCCCCCCGACTAAACAAACCTCTTACGGGGAGCTGTTTTTT. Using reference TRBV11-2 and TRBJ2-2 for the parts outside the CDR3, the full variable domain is EAGVAQSPRYKIIEKRQSVAFWCNPISGHATLYWYQQILGQGPKLLIQFQNNGVVDDSQLPKDRFSAERLKGVDSTLKIQPAKLEDSAVYLCASIPFPPTKQTSYGELFFGEGSRLTVL.

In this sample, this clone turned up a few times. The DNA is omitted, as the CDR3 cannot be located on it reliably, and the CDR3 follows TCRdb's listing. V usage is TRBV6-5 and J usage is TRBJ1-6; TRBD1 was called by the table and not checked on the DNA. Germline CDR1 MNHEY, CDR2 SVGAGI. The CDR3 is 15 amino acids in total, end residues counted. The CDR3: CASSTSTGYNSPLHF.

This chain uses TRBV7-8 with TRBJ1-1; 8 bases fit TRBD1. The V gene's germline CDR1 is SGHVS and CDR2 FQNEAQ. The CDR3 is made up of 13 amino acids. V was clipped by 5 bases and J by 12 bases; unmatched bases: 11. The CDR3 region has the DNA TGTGCCAGCAGCCAAGCCCGGACAGGGAAGACTTTCTTT. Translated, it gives CASSQARTGKTFF.

As DNA, the CDR3 is TGTGCCTGGAGTTCATGGGAGAGACAAAACTATGGCTACACCTTC. Its protein product is CAWSSWERQNYGYTF. The chain recombines TRBV30 with TRBJ1-2; D gene uncertain. The CDR3 runs to 15 residues. Trimming shortened V by 2 bases and J by 2 bases, and 15 bases separated the two germline ends. Germline V CDR1 and CDR2: GTSNPN, SVGIG (reference sequence).

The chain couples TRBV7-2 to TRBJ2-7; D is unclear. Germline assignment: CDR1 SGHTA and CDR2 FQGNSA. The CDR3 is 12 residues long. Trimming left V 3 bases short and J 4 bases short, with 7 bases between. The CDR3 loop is CASSFLSYEQYF. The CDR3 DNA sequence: TGTGCCAGCAGCTTTCTTAGTTACGAGCAGTACTTC.

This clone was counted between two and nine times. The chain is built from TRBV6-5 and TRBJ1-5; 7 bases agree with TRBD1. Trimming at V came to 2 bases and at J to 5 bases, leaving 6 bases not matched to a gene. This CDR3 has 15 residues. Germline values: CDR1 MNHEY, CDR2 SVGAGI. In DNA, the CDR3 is TGTGCCAGCAGTTACACCACAGGGGACGATCAGCCCCAGCATTTT. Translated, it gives CASSYTTGDDQPQHF.

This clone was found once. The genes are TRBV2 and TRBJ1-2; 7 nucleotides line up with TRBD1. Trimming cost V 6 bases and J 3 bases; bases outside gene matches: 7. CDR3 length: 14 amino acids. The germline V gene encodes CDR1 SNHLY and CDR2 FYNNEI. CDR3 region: CASRPDRVDYGYTF. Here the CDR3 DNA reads TGTGCCAGCAGGCCAGACAGGGTCGACTATGGCTACACCTTC.

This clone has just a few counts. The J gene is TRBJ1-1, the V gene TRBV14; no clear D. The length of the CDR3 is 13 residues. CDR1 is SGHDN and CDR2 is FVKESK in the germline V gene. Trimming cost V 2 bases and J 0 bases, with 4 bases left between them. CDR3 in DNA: TGTGCCAGCAGCCAAAAGGTGAACACTGAAGCTTTCTTT. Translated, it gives CASSQKVNTEAFF.

Here the CDR3 reads CSGAGGSDYGYTF. CDR3 sequence (DNA): TGCAGCGGTGCAGGGGGCTCGGACTATGGCTACACCTTC. This rearrangement joins TRBV29-1 to TRBJ1-2, with TRBD1 identical over 8 bases. This CDR3 contains 13 residues. In germline, CDR1 is SQVTM, CDR2 ANQGSEA. The V gene end was trimmed by 7 bases and the J gene end by 3 bases; junction bases not matched to a gene: 7.

CDR3 region: CASSQDAGGQTNSPLHF. The CDR3 nucleotides read TGCGCCAGCAGCCAAGATGCGGGAGGACAGACTAATTCACCCCTCCACTTT. V is TRBV4-3 and J is TRBJ1-6; D may be TRBD1 (6 bases). Trimming shortened V by 0 bases and J by 6 bases, and 15 bases separated the two germline ends. CDR3 size: 17 residues. CDR1 LGHNA and CDR2 YSLEER come from the germline V gene.